This T cell receptor beta chain is from a study of T cells in Graves' hyperthyroidism and ophthalmopathy. Authors of the study amplified TCR beta CDR3 regions from RNA transcripts. HTBI primers were the set used in a first-round RT-PCR of the TCR CDR3. Each CDR3 protein is one row after TCRdb ran MiXCR on the multiplex PCR reads. The sample lists over 500,000 distinct CDR3 sequences; about 45% were seen once. The sample holds many counts of this clonotype. Its antigen remains unidentified. Whole-study findings and limits: Ophthalmopathy and stable hyperthyroidism were separated by a 13 V-J model.

In making diagnoses, clinical symptoms, serum thyroxine and TRAb, thyroid ultrasound and orbital computed tomography were all used. The CDR3 is 15 amino acids. CDR1 and CDR2 (germline): SNHLY, FYNNEI. Trimming pared 10 bases from V and 3 bases from J, leaving 18 bases between. The source material was peripheral blood or thyroid tissue (not recorded which). The TCR sequence derives from an adult woman with Graves' disease, either hyperthyroidism or ophthalmopathy (not recorded which). The chain carries TRBV2 and TRBJ2-2, with D uncertain. The CDR3 sequence is CAIRPGQAHTGELFF. CDR3 sequence (DNA): TGTGCCATCCGACCCGGGCAGGCCCACACCGGGGAGCTGTTTTTT.